The 5 T cell receptor beta chains listed next were all sequenced from one sample in a study of blood T cell repertoires in COVID-19. Assay used: immunoSEQ multiplex PCR; TCRdb lists only in-frame clones, some missing. The sample lists approximately 150,000 clones; 70% to 90% were seen once. The sample taken for sequencing was peripheral blood. These receptors came from a human donor in a cohort sampled during active COVID-19.

The chain joins TRBV28 to TRBJ2-2; 7 positions agree with TRBD2. This CDR3 has 14 residues. Germline-derived CDR1 and CDR2 are MDHEN and SYDVKM. V trimming: 2 bases; J trimming: 7 bases; junction bases outside the gene matches: 4. The CDR3 sequence: CASSLTGGSGELFF. As DNA, the CDR3 is TGTGCCAGCAGTTTAACGGGGGGAAGCGGGGAGCTGTTTTTT.

The chain uses TRBV5-4 and TRBJ2-5; D might be TRBD1 (5 bases). Germline CDR1 reads SGHNT; CDR2 reads YYREEE (reference sequence). The ends were cut back, 0 bases at V and 1 base at J, with 13 bases in the middle. This CDR3 is 16 amino acids long. The CDR3 reads CASSLGPGRRQETQYF. CDR3 bases: TGTGCCAGCAGCTTGGGCCCAGGGCGCCGCCAAGAGACCCAGTACTTC. The full variable domain, rest sourced from reference TRBV5-4 and TRBJ2-5, is ETGVTQSPTHLIKTRGQQVTLRCSSQSGHNTVSWYQQALGQGPQFIFQYYREEENGRGNFPPRFSGLQFPNYSSELNVNALELDDSALYLCASSLGPGRRQETQYFGPGTRLLVL.

This rearrangement joins TRBV28 to TRBJ1-4; weak D call: TRBD1 (6 bases). Germline loops: CDR1 MDHEN, CDR2 SYDVKM. The germline V and J ends were trimmed by 4 bases and 4 bases, with 16 bases remaining between them. The CDR3 sequence is 16 residues long. The chain's CDR3 is CASSSPGRGVNEKLFF. The DNA for the CDR3 is TGTGCCAGCAGTTCCCCCGGCAGGGGCGTTAATGAAAAACTGTTTTTT.

The rearrangement joins TRBV6-1 to TRBJ1-6; 7 positions agree with TRBD1. The V gene end was trimmed by 1 base and the J gene end by 7 bases; junction bases not matched to a gene: 7. CDR3 size: 16 residues. Germline values: CDR1 MNHNS, CDR2 SASEGT. In DNA form, the CDR3 reads TGTGCCAGCAGTGAAGTGCGGACAGGAGCCAATTCACCCCTCCACTTT. Translated: CASSEVRTGANSPLHF.

The rearrangement uses TRBV18 and TRBJ2-5; 7 positions agree with TRBD1. The germline CDR1 and CDR2 sequences are KGHSH and LQKENI. Trimming took 3 bases from V and 2 from J; bases not matched to a gene: 0. This CDR3 has 13 amino acids. This CDR3 is CASSPTGQETQYF. The CDR3 DNA sequence: TGTGCCAGCTCACCGACAGGGCAAGAGACCCAGTACTTC. Combining the CDR3 with reference TRBV18 and TRBJ2-5 gives the whole variable domain NAGVMQNPRHLVRRRGQEARLRCSPMKGHSHVYWYRQLPEEGLKFMVYLQKENIIDESGMPKERFSAEFPKEGPSILRIQQVVRGDSAAYFCASSPTGQETQYFGPGTRLLVL.